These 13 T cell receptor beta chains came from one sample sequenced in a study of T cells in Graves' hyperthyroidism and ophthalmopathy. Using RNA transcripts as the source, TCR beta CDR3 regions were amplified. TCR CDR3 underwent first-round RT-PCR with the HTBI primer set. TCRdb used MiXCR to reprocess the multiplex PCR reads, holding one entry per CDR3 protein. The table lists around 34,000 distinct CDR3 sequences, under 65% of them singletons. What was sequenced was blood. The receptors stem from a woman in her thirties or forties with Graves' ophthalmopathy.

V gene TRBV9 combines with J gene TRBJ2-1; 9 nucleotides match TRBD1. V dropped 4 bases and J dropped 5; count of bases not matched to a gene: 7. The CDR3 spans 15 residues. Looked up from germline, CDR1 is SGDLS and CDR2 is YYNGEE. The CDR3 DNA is TGTGCCAGCAGCCCCTGGACAGGGGCCAACAATGAGCAGTTCTTC. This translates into CASSPWTGANNEQFF.

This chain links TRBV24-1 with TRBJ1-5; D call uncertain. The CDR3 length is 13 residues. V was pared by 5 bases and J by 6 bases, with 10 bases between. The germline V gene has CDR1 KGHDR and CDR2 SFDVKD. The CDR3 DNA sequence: TGTGCCACCAGTGGCTTAGGGATTCAGCCCCAGCATTTT. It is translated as CATSGLGIQPQHF.

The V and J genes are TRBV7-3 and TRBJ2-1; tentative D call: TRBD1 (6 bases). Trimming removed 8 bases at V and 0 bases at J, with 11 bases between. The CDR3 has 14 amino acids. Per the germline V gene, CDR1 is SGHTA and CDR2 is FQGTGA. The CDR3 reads CASRIGGSYNEQFF. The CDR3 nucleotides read TGTGCCAGCCGGATAGGGGGCTCCTACAATGAGCAGTTCTTC.

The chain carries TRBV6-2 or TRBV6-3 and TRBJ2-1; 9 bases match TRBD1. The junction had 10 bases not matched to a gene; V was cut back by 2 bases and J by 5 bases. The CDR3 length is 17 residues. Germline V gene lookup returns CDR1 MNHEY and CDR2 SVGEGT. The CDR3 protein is CASSYLGTGRMDNEQFF. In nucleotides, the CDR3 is TGTGCCAGCAGTTACCTAGGGACAGGGAGGATGGACAATGAGCAGTTCTTC.

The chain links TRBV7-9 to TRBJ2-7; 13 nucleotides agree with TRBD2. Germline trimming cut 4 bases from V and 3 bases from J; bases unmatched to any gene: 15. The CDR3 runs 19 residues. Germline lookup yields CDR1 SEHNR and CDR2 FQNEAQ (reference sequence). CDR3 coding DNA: TGTGCCAGCAGCTCCTGGGAGGGGACTAGCGGGACTAGCAACTACGAGCAGTACTTC. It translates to CASSSWEGTSGTSNYEQYF.

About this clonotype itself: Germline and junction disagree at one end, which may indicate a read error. CDR3 protein: CASGPQGIYGQYF. CDR3 sequence (DNA): TGCGCCAGCGGCCCACAGGGTATCTACGGGCAGTACTTC. The chain employs TRBV5-1 and TRBJ2-7; D possibly corresponds to TRBD1 (6 bases). The V gene's germline CDR1 is SGHRS and CDR2 YFSETQ. The CDR3 sequence is 13 residues long.

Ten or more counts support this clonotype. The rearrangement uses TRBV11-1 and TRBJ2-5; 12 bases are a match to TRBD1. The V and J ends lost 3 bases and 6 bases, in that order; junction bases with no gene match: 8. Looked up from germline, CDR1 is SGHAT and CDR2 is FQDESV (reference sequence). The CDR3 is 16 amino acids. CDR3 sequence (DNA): TGTGCCAGCAGCTTGGGGACAGGGGGCGTCATAAAGACCCAGTACTTC. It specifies CASSLGTGGVIKTQYF.

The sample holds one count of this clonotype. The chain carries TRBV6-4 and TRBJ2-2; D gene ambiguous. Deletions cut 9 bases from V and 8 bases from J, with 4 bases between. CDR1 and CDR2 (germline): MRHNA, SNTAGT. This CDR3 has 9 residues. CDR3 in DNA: TGTGCCAGTGCGGGGGAGCTGTTTTTT. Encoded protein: CASAGELFF.

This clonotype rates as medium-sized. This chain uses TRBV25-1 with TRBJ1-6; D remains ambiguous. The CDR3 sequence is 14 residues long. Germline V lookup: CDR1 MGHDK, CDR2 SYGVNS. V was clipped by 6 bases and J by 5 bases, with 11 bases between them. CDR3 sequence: CASSGSGDNSPLHF. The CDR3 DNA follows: TGTGCCAGCAGCGGCTCCGGGGATAATTCACCCCTCCACTTT.

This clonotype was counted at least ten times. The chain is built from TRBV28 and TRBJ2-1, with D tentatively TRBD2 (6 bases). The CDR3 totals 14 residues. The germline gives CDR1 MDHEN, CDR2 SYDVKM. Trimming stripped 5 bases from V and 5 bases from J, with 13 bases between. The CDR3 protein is CASSISRLDNEQFF. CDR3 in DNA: TGTGCCAGCAGTATCTCCCGACTAGACAATGAGCAGTTCTTC. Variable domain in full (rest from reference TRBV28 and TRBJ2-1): DVKVTQSSRYLVKRTGEKVFLECVQDMDHENMFWYRQDPGLGLRLIYFSYDVKMKEKGDIPEGYSVSREKKERFSLILESASTNQTSMYLCASSISRLDNEQFFGPGTRLTVL.

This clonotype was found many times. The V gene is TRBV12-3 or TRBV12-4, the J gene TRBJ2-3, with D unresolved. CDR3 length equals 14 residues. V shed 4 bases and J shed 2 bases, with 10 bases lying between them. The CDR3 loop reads CASSSGYTTDTQYF. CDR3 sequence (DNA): TGTGCCAGCAGTTCCGGGTACACCACAGATACGCAGTATTTT.

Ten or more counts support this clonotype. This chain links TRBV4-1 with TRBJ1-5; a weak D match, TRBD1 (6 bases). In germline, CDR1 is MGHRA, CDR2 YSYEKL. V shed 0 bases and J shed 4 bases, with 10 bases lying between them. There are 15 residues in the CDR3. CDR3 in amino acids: CASSQDFTGNQPQHF. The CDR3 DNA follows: TGCGCCAGCAGCCAAGATTTTACAGGGAATCAGCCCCAGCATTTT.

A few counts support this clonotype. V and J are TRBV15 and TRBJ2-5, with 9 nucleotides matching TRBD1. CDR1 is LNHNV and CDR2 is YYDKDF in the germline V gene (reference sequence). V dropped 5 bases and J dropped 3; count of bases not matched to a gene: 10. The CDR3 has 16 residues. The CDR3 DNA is TGTGCCACCAGCTCCCGGGACAGGGAAATTGAAGAGACCCAGTACTTC. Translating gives CATSSRDREIEETQYF.